This entry lists 13 T cell receptor beta chains sequenced from one sample in a study of T cell changes during pregnancy in multiple sclerosis. This table comes from immunoSEQ multiplex PCR, and its TCRdb copy is limited to in-frame clones, with some not included. The sample holds around 24,000 clones; 86% are singletons and the top ten take 8%. Sequences were derived from CD8+ T cells from peripheral blood mononuclear cells, sampled in the first trimester of pregnancy. Receptor source: a female donor in good health, enrolled as a control in a pregnancy study.

The V gene is TRBV10-3, the J gene TRBJ1-6; 7 bases map to TRBD1. The CDR3 consists of 16 residues. With 4 bases clipped from V and 6 bases from J, the junction kept 9 bases outside the gene matches. In germline, CDR1 is ENHRY, CDR2 SYGVKD. The chain's CDR3 is CAISGFGDRVNSPLHF. The DNA of the CDR3 is TGTGCCATCAGTGGTTTCGGGGACAGAGTTAATTCACCCCTCCACTTT.

V gene TRBV4-1 combines with J gene TRBJ2-2; D not certain. Germline loops: CDR1 MGHRA, CDR2 YSYEKL. The length of the CDR3 is 12 residues. V was trimmed by 3 bases and J by 4 bases, leaving 3 bases between them. CDR3 in DNA: TGCGCCAGCAGCCAGGCCACCGGGGAGCTGTTTTTT. Translating gives CASSQATGELFF.

The CDR3 reads CAISPGQGDQETQYF. CDR3 in DNA: TGTGCCATCAGCCCCGGACAGGGAGACCAAGAGACCCAGTACTTC. The chain joins TRBV10-3 to TRBJ2-5, with 8 bases fitting TRBD1. Germline V gene sequence: CDR1 ENHRY, CDR2 SYGVKD. The CDR3 has 15 residues. With 6 bases clipped from V and 0 bases from J, the junction kept 6 bases outside the gene matches.

J is TRBJ1-2 and V is TRBV6-5, with TRBD1 matching over 8 bases. The V gene end was trimmed by 0 bases and the J gene end by 7 bases; junction bases not matched to a gene: 1. The CDR3 consists of 13 residues. Germline V gene data show CDR1 as MNHEY and CDR2 as SVGAGI. The CDR3 sequence: CASSYSTGAGYTF. The CDR3 nucleotides are TGTGCCAGCAGTTACTCGACAGGGGCTGGCTACACCTTC.

This clone was detected only a few times. The V call is TRBV13, the J call TRBJ2-1, with 7 bases aligning to TRBD1. V shed 5 bases and J 8 bases; nucleotides not matched to a gene: 9. This CDR3 has 14 amino acids. Per the germline V gene, CDR1 is PRHDT and CDR2 is FYEKMQ (reference sequence). As DNA, the CDR3 is TGTGCCAGCAGCCCAAGACAGGGAAAGCATGAGCAGTTCTTC. Its protein is CASSPRQGKHEQFF.

The V gene is TRBV27, the J gene TRBJ1-6, with TRBD1 matching over 10 bases. The CDR3 sequence is 17 residues long. Germline lookup yields CDR1 MNHEY and CDR2 SMNVEV (reference sequence). The V gene end was trimmed by 5 bases and the J gene end by 9 bases; junction bases not matched to a gene: 13. The chain's CDR3 is CASSKMTGGAIVSPLHF. The CDR3 DNA reads as TGTGCCAGCAGTAAAATGACAGGGGGCGCGATCGTTTCACCCCTCCACTTT.

The chain carries TRBV30 and TRBJ2-7; 11 bases are shared with TRBD2. The junction had 4 bases not matched to a gene; V was cut back by 4 bases and J by 2 bases. This CDR3 spans 14 amino acids. Germline V gives CDR1 GTSNPN, CDR2 SVGIG (reference sequence). This chain's CDR3 is CAWTSGGTTYEQYF. The CDR3, as DNA: TGTGCCTGGACTAGCGGGGGGACAACCTACGAGCAGTACTTC.

V and J are TRBV5-4 and TRBJ2-3; TRBD2 aligns across 8 bases. The V segment lost 5 bases and the J segment 2 bases; nucleotides outside the gene matches: 7. The germline V gene encodes CDR1 SGHNT and CDR2 YYREEE (reference sequence). This CDR3 comprises 15 residues. CDR3 DNA: TGTGCCAGCAGGGGGGGACTAGGGATCACAGATACGCAGTATTTT. Amino acid sequence: CASRGGLGITDTQYF.

The rearrangement uses TRBV18 and TRBJ2-3, with 9 positions matching TRBD1. The germline gives CDR1 KGHSH, CDR2 LQKENI. V dropped 6 bases and J dropped 0; count of bases not matched to a gene: 16. The CDR3 is 19 amino acids. CDR3 bases: TGTGCCAGCTCGCCCCGGGCCTATAACAGGGGGCCTAGCACAGATACGCAGTATTTT. As protein: CASSPRAYNRGPSTDTQYF.

V gene TRBV19 combines with J gene TRBJ2-3, with a tentative D call TRBD1 (5 bases). Germline V CDR1 and CDR2: LNHDA, SQIVND (reference sequence). The CDR3 covers 14 residues. V dropped 3 bases and J dropped 2 bases, with 9 bases sitting between them. In DNA, the CDR3 is TGTGCCAGTAGTATCGGACAAACCACAGATACGCAGTATTTT. Its translation: CASSIGQTTDTQYF.

The V call is TRBV30, the J call TRBJ1-2, with 9 bases identical to TRBD1. V was pared by 3 bases and J by 2 bases, with 7 bases of the junction left unmatched. Germline V gene lookup returns CDR1 GTSNPN and CDR2 SVGIG (reference sequence). CDR3 length: 15 residues. CDR3 residues: CAWREGGQGNYGYTF. Written as DNA, the CDR3 is TGTGCCTGGAGGGAGGGGGGACAGGGAAACTATGGCTACACCTTC.

This chain links TRBV11-2 with TRBJ1-5; D is possibly TRBD1 (5 bases). CDR1 SGHAT and CDR2 FQNNGV come from the germline V gene. Trimming pared 4 bases from V and 0 bases from J, leaving 7 bases between. CDR3 length equals 14 residues. CDR3 residues: CASSSRDSNQPQHF. Written as DNA, the CDR3 is TGTGCCAGCAGCTCCAGGGATAGCAATCAGCCCCAGCATTTT.

This sequence joins TRBV9 and TRBJ2-1; tentatively, D is TRBD2 (6 bases). V lost 4 bases to trimming and J lost 3 bases, with 11 bases between them. Germline V CDR1 and CDR2: SGDLS, YYNGEE. The CDR3 runs to 14 residues. The CDR3 region is CASSPSAGYNEQFF. CDR3 sequence (DNA): TGTGCCAGCAGCCCTTCAGCGGGCTACAATGAGCAGTTCTTC.